The clone carrying this TCR beta chain was seen more than once but under ten times. Its antigen is as yet unknown. The source of the sample is a study of cytomegalovirus exposure and HLA in healthy donors. Study at large: The roughly 700 first-cohort repertoires shared a platform with the approximately 120 validation repertoires, as reported in a later analysis. General study results and limits: Later, an analysis found that TCR clusters from the first cohort tended to co-occur in the roughly 110 validation repertoires. The classifier was said to identify cytomegalovirus status with high specificity and sensitivity. In vitro confirmation showed three CMV-associated chains to be CMV antigen specific.

The CDR3 sequence is 11 residues long. The germline V gene has CDR1 KGHSH and CDR2 LQKENI. The trim removed 5 bases at V and 11 bases at J, leaving 4 bases unmatched. Profiling relied on immunoSEQ multiplex PCR, and the TCRdb table lists in-frame clones only, not all of them. In the table there are approximately 170,000 clones, around four fifths of which are singletons. The sample comprised PBMCs. The chain links TRBV18 to TRBJ1-1, with 8 positions matching TRBD1. The clonotype originates from a man aged 25-40 years in good health and CMV-seropositive. DNA for the CDR3: TGTGCCAGCTCATCGACAGGGGTGGCTTTCTTT. It yields the protein CASSSTGVAFF. The variable domain in full, completed from reference TRBV18 and TRBJ1-1, reads NAGVMQNPRHLVRRRGQEARLRCSPMKGHSHVYWYRQLPEEGLKFMVYLQKENIIDESGMPKERFSAEFPKEGPSILRIQQVVRGDSAAYFCASSSTGVAFFGQGTRLTVV.